One and the same sample provided the 28 T cell receptor beta chains below, sequenced in a study of blood T cell repertoires in COVID-19. Produced via immunoSEQ multiplex PCR; TCRdb's table is partial and in-frame only. The table records approximately 250,000 clones, around 89% of them present only once. Sequences were obtained from PBMCs or T cells enriched from blood (not recorded which). These receptors came from a woman aged 25-40 years who had recovered from COVID-19.

The V call is TRBV28, the J call TRBJ2-5; TRBD2 matches 9 bases. The junction had 18 bases not matched to a gene; V was cut back by 6 bases and J by 7 bases. The CDR3 consists of 17 residues. Germline CDR1 and CDR2: MDHEN and SYDVKM. CDR3 nucleotide sequence: TGTGCCAGCAGCTTGACCTCCCCCTTTAGCGGGAGTGTGACCCAGTACTTC. Protein sequence: CASSLTSPFSGSVTQYF.

The chain recombines TRBV14 with TRBJ2-1, with D possibly matching TRBD2 (6 bases). Germline assignment: CDR1 SGHDN and CDR2 FVKESK. CDR3 size: 15 residues. V shed 2 bases and J shed 4 bases, with 12 bases lying between them. In DNA, the CDR3 is TGTGCCAGCAGCCAACTCACGACTAGGTACAATGAGCAGTTCTTC. Its translation is CASSQLTTRYNEQFF.

The chain recombines TRBV30 with TRBJ1-3, with TRBD1 matching over 7 bases. The CDR3 is 13 amino acids. Germline loops: CDR1 GTSNPN, CDR2 SVGIG (reference sequence). V was clipped by 3 bases and J by 4 bases; unmatched bases: 3. The CDR3 is CAWSLTGGNTIYF. CDR3 nucleotide sequence: TGTGCCTGGAGCCTGACAGGGGGAAACACCATATATTTT.

The rearrangement uses TRBV7-9 and TRBJ1-2; the D gene is possibly TRBD1 (6 bases). CDR1 and CDR2 (germline): SEHNR, FQNEAQ (reference sequence). The CDR3 has 15 residues. The ends were cut back, 1 base at V and 8 bases at J, with 17 bases in the middle. For the CDR3, the DNA is TGTGCCAGCAGCTTAGGGACAGTTCCTCGATCCGGCTACACCTTC. It encodes CASSLGTVPRSGYTF.

The chain is built from TRBV5-1 and TRBJ1-1, with TRBD1 matching over 11 bases. The CDR3 runs to 16 residues. CDR1 and CDR2 from the germline V gene are SGHRS and YFSETQ. After removal of 4 bases from V and 4 bases from J, the junction contained 9 bases not matched to a gene. The DNA for the CDR3 is TGCGCCAGCAGCCCAGGACAGGGGGCGCTGGTCACTGAAGCTTTCTTT. As protein: CASSPGQGALVTEAFF.

The count of this clone is one. The chain carries TRBV6-6 and TRBJ2-2; D might be TRBD1 (5 bases). In germline, CDR1 is MNHNY, CDR2 SVGAGI (reference sequence). The ends were cut back, 4 bases at V and 4 bases at J, with 13 bases in the middle. The CDR3 is 15 amino acids. The chain's CDR3 is CASSFRTQPTGELFF. CDR3 coding DNA: TGTGCCAGCAGTTTTAGGACACAACCCACCGGGGAGCTGTTTTTT.

The rearrangement uses TRBV27 and TRBJ2-1, with 10 bases matching TRBD1. Germline V gives CDR1 MNHEY, CDR2 SMNVEV (reference sequence). Trimming removed 6 bases from V and 9 bases from J; junction bases left unmatched: 11. The CDR3 is 15 amino acids. The CDR3 reads CASSLGQGVTSEQFF. The CDR3 region has the DNA TGTGCCAGCAGCCTCGGACAGGGGGTCACCAGTGAGCAGTTCTTC.

The CDR3 region has the DNA TGTGCCAGTATAGGGACAGGCCCTTACGAGCAGTACTTC. It is translated as CASIGTGPYEQYF. V gene TRBV19 combines with J gene TRBJ2-7, with 8 bases that match TRBD1. This CDR3 contains 13 residues. The J segment lost 4 bases and the V segment lost 7 bases, leaving 6 bases of the junction unmatched. Germline CDR1 is LNHDA and CDR2 is SQIVND (reference sequence).

This chain connects TRBV7-3 to TRBJ2-2; TRBD2 is a possible D gene (5 bases). Trimming left V 3 bases short and J 1 base short, with 6 bases between. CDR1 SGHTA and CDR2 FQGTGA come from the germline V gene. The CDR3 is 14 amino acids. The CDR3 nucleotides are TGTGCCAGCAGCTTGGACTGGAACACCGGGGAGCTGTTTTTT. Residues: CASSLDWNTGELFF. Combining the CDR3 with reference TRBV7-3 and TRBJ2-2 gives the whole variable domain GAGVSQTPSNKVTEKGKYVELRCDPISGHTALYWYRQSLGQGPEFLIYFQGTGAADDSGLPNDRFFAVRPEGSVSTLKIQRTERGDSAVYLCASSLDWNTGELFFGEGSRLTVL.

This clone was seen only once. The genes are TRBV6-1 and TRBJ2-3; the D gene is possibly TRBD1 (6 bases). The CDR3 loop spans 16 amino acids. Deletions cut 3 bases from V and 4 bases from J, with 17 bases between. Germline CDR1 is MNHNS and CDR2 is SASEGT. CDR3 DNA sequence: TGTGCCAGCAGTGATGAGGGCACAGGGTGGGCAGATACGCAGTATTTT. It yields the protein CASSDEGTGWADTQYF.

This chain uses TRBV7-9 with TRBJ1-5, with TRBD1 as a possible D gene (6 bases). In germline, CDR1 is SEHNR, CDR2 FQNEAQ (reference sequence). V was trimmed by 5 bases and J by 5 bases, leaving 16 bases between them. The CDR3 is made up of 15 amino acids. CDR3 coding DNA: TGTGCCAGCAGCAATGTAGGGGGATTAGATCAGCCCCAGCATTTT. As protein: CASSNVGGLDQPQHF.

This clone was observed a few times. This rearrangement joins TRBV28 to TRBJ1-6, with D possibly TRBD1 on 6 matching bases. This CDR3 region has 14 residues. The V end lost 6 bases, the J end lost 7 bases, and 13 bases lay between the germline ends. The germline gives CDR1 MDHEN, CDR2 SYDVKM. For the CDR3, the DNA is TGTGCCAGCAGATTACAGGGCTGGAATTCACCCCTCCACTTT. Its protein is CASRLQGWNSPLHF. The full variable domain, completed using reference TRBV28 and TRBJ1-6, is DVKVTQSSRYLVKRTGEKVFLECVQDMDHENMFWYRQDPGLGLRLIYFSYDVKMKEKGDIPEGYSVSREKKERFSLILESASTNQTSMYLCASRLQGWNSPLHFGNGTRLTVT.

This sequence joins TRBV11-2 and TRBJ1-2; the D is unclear. V was trimmed by 4 bases and J by 4 bases, leaving 13 bases between them. The CDR3 totals 14 residues. The germline V gene has CDR1 SGHAT and CDR2 FQNNGV. CDR3 protein: CASSSPRRPYGYTF. CDR3 sequence (DNA): TGTGCCAGCAGCTCCCCGCGGCGGCCCTATGGCTACACCTTC.

This rearrangement joins TRBV6-5 to TRBJ1-1; D unclear. The CDR3 sequence is 15 residues long. The ends were cut back, 6 bases at V and 2 bases at J, with 16 bases in the middle. In germline, CDR1 is MNHEY, CDR2 SVGAGI. The CDR3, as DNA: TGTGCCAGCAGCAGAATTAGCGTGGGTAACACTGAAGCTTTCTTT. This translates into CASSRISVGNTEAFF.

V usage is TRBV7-2 and J usage is TRBJ1-4, with 7 bases that match TRBD1. CDR1 SGHTA and CDR2 FQGNSA come from the germline V gene. Unmatched junction bases numbered 8, after V lost 1 base and J lost 6 bases. The CDR3 is 16 residues long. The CDR3 DNA sequence: TGTGCCAGCAGCTTAGGGGCAGGGGGAAGGGATGAAAAACTGTTTTTT. Translated, it gives CASSLGAGGRDEKLFF.

The rearrangement links TRBV19 to TRBJ2-1, with 11 bases fitting TRBD2. The CDR3 is 15 residues long. Per germline, CDR1 LNHDA and CDR2 SQIVND (reference sequence). V dropped 3 bases and J dropped 4; count of bases not matched to a gene: 2. The CDR3 DNA reads as TGTGCCAGTAGTATCGGACTAGCGGGTTACAATGAGCAGTTCTTC. It yields the protein CASSIGLAGYNEQFF.

This chain connects TRBV10-3 to TRBJ2-2; possible D gene TRBD2, 5 bases. The germline CDR1 and CDR2 sequences are ENHRY and SYGVKD. The V and J ends lost 3 bases and 1 base respectively, with 9 bases between them. The length of the CDR3 is 15 residues. In DNA, the CDR3 is TGTGCCATCAGTGATAGAGGGATGAACACCGGGGAGCTGTTTTTT. It yields the protein CAISDRGMNTGELFF.

This clone was found a few times. The rearrangement uses TRBV11-1 and TRBJ1-1; D is perhaps TRBD1 (6 bases). Trimming left V 1 base short and J 2 bases short, with 14 bases between. CDR3 length: 16 residues. The germline V gene encodes CDR1 SGHAT and CDR2 FQDESV (reference sequence). CDR3 coding DNA: TGTGCCAGCAGCTTAGGGGTCGGGACACCAAACACTGAAGCTTTCTTT. Amino acids: CASSLGVGTPNTEAFF.

In regard to this clone: A junction end diverges from the germline sequence, so it may reflect a read error. This chain connects TRBV19 to TRBJ2-3; 8 bases agree with TRBD2. CDR3 length equals 12 residues. CDR1 LNHDA and CDR2 SQIVND come from the germline V gene (reference sequence). The CDR3 nucleotides read TGTGCCAGTAGTATCGGCGGCGGGAGGAGGGATTTT. This codes for CASSIGGGRRDF.

The CDR3 spells CASSLSGPNTEAFF. In DNA, the CDR3 is TGTGCCAGCAGTTTGAGCGGACCAAACACTGAAGCTTTCTTT. This rearrangement joins TRBV28 to TRBJ1-1, with D uncertain. The germline V gene has CDR1 MDHEN and CDR2 SYDVKM. The CDR3 is made up of 14 amino acids. V dropped 3 bases and J dropped 2 bases, with 10 bases sitting between them. The full variable domain, rest sourced from reference TRBV28 and TRBJ1-1, is DVKVTQSSRYLVKRTGEKVFLECVQDMDHENMFWYRQDPGLGLRLIYFSYDVKMKEKGDIPEGYSVSREKKERFSLILESASTNQTSMYLCASSLSGPNTEAFFGQGTRLTVV.

The chain links TRBV30 to TRBJ2-3; TRBD2 matches at 9 bases. CDR3 length equals 17 residues. Germline assignment: CDR1 GTSNPN and CDR2 SVGIG (reference sequence). V trimming: 1 base; J trimming: 2 bases; junction bases outside the gene matches: 10. The CDR3 coding sequence is TGTGCCTGGAGTGATGGCCTCCTAGCGGGGCTCACAGATACGCAGTATTTT. Protein: CAWSDGLLAGLTDTQYF.

A single count supports this clone. The chain recombines TRBV28 with TRBJ1-3; the D is unclear. The CDR3 totals 18 residues. Germline assignment: CDR1 MDHEN and CDR2 SYDVKM. V was cut by 4 bases and J by 0 bases, with 19 bases left in between. The CDR3 nucleotides read TGTGCCAGCAGTTCCCTGGATGTTAGGTACAGCTCTGGAAACACCATATATTTT. Amino acids: CASSSLDVRYSSGNTIYF.

The chain carries TRBV27 and TRBJ2-7; possible D gene TRBD2, 6 bases. This CDR3 has 14 residues. The V and J ends lost 2 bases and 5 bases respectively, with 13 bases between them. Germline loops: CDR1 MNHEY, CDR2 SMNVEV (reference sequence). The DNA of the CDR3 is TGTGCCAGCAGTTTAGCGGGGACCCCTAACGAGCAGTACTTC. Its translation is CASSLAGTPNEQYF.

This clone was detected once. The chain combines TRBV27 with TRBJ2-7, with a possible D match to TRBD1 (8 bases). Germline V gene sequence: CDR1 MNHEY, CDR2 SMNVEV (reference sequence). The ends were cut back, 2 bases at V and 5 bases at J, with 22 bases in the middle. CDR3 length equals 17 residues. CDR3 DNA: TGTGCCAGCAGTTTAAGCGGGACCCGGGACAGGTTTGACGAGCAGTACTTC. Translating gives CASSLSGTRDRFDEQYF.

V is TRBV9 and J is TRBJ2-1; possibly TRBD1 for D (5 bases). The germline V gene encodes CDR1 SGDLS and CDR2 YYNGEE. CDR3 length: 16 amino acids. The V end was cut by 3 bases, the J end by 5 bases, with 18 bases between. CDR3 protein: CASSGPTRVSDNEQFF. The CDR3 DNA follows: TGTGCCAGCAGCGGACCGACCAGGGTGTCTGACAATGAGCAGTTCTTC.

As regards this clone: Additional DNA sequences in this sample encode the identical CDR3. The V and J genes are TRBV18 and TRBJ1-4; TRBD1 aligns across 7 bases. Trimming removed 1 base from V and 6 bases from J; junction bases left unmatched: 2. The germline V gene encodes CDR1 KGHSH and CDR2 LQKENI. This CDR3 region has 14 residues. CDR3 residues: CASSPQGAYEKLFF. The CDR3 DNA reads TGTGCCAGCTCACCACAGGGGGCGTATGAAAAACTGTTTTTT.

The chain carries TRBV18 and TRBJ2-1; 7 nucleotides align to TRBD1. With V trimmed by 3 bases and J by 0 bases, 8 bases remained unmatched. The CDR3 contains 17 residues. Germline-derived CDR1 and CDR2 are KGHSH and LQKENI. CDR3 nucleotide sequence: TGTGCCAGCTCACCTAGCAGGGGGTCGGGCTCCTACAATGAGCAGTTCTTC. Encoded protein: CASSPSRGSGSYNEQFF.

The V gene is TRBV10-3, the J gene TRBJ2-1; TRBD1 agrees at 7 bases. The length of the CDR3 is 13 residues. V trimming: 6 bases; J trimming: 7 bases; junction bases outside the gene matches: 6. Per germline, CDR1 ENHRY and CDR2 SYGVKD. CDR3 sequence reads: CAIRGQSWNEQFF. DNA of the CDR3: TGTGCCATCAGGGGACAGAGTTGGAATGAGCAGTTCTTC.